The clone carrying this T cell receptor (beta chain) came up a few times. Its antigen remains unknown. These data belong to a study of CD8 T cells in ankylosing spondylitis. Findings and caveats of the study: Ankylosing spondylitis blood seemed to carry a telltale TCR beta motif made of fewer than ten highly homologous variants. Those disease-linked clones were CD8+; they were also relatively rare in peripheral blood. Reportedly, disease-linked clones are significantly enriched in ankylosing spondylitis patients' matched synovial fluid. Earlier literature documents some of the motif variants in reactive arthritis synovial fluid and blood.

Quantitative 5'-RACE was performed with molecular barcodes, and it yielded the TCR beta libraries. A single record per CDR3 protein comes from TCRdb applying MiXCR to the 5' RACE reads. Altogether almost 400,000 distinct CDR3 sequences are present, around 24% being singletons, with the ten largest covering roughly a sixth. The CDR3 is made up of 15 amino acids. Trimming cost V 3 bases and J 6 bases; bases outside gene matches: 2. The germline V gene has CDR1 WNHNN and CDR2 SYGVQD (reference sequence). The material sequenced was blood, either unsorted or a sorted T cell fraction (not recorded which). This chain uses TRBV10-1 with TRBJ2-1, with 13 bases that match TRBD2. The receptor was isolated from a male donor with ankylosing spondylitis. The CDR3 spells CASSEGTSGINEQFF. In nucleotides, the CDR3 is TGCGCCAGCAGTGAAGGGACTAGCGGGATCAATGAGCAGTTCTTC.